One sample yielded the 8 T cell receptor beta chains listed below, sequenced in a study of blood T cell repertoires in COVID-19 (dated by TCRdb to the early 2020s). The library was generated by the immunoSEQ multiplex PCR assay. This is the immuneACCESS table as TCRdb keeps it, with only in-frame sequences that have V and J called. A part of the clones is gone; compared with another copy, unresolved V genes explain less than half, and the rest is unexplained. The sample table lists 250,000 to 300,000 clones, roughly 89% of them with a count of one. The top ten clonotypes cover 4.6% of the sample. Material for sequencing was peripheral blood. The receptors shown here come from a woman aged 40 to 50 who had recovered from COVID-19.

The chain links TRBV29-1 to TRBJ2-1; tentatively, D is TRBD2 (6 bases). Germline CDR1 SQVTM, CDR2 ANQGSEA. Deletions cut 3 bases from V and 5 bases from J, with 11 bases between. The CDR3 spans 13 residues. The CDR3 DNA reads TGCAGCGTTGAGGGTAGCGGTAACAATGAGCAGTTCTTC. It yields the protein CSVEGSGNNEQFF.

This chain connects TRBV5-6 to TRBJ1-1; D gene ambiguous. The ends were cut back, 1 base at V and 0 bases at J, with 7 bases in the middle. The CDR3 is made up of 14 amino acids. Germline loops: CDR1 SGHDT, CDR2 YYEEEE. This chain's CDR3 is CASSLPGMNTEAFF. The CDR3 DNA is TGTGCCAGCAGCTTGCCAGGAATGAACACTGAAGCTTTCTTT.

The rearrangement uses TRBV3-1 (or the pseudogene TRBV3-2) and TRBJ2-5; D not resolved. The V and J ends lost 2 bases and 2 bases respectively, with 9 bases between them. This CDR3 region has 14 residues. The germline gives CDR1 LGHDT, CDR2 YNNKEL (reference sequence). CDR3 sequence: CASSQSLLQETQYF. CDR3 coding DNA: TGTGCCAGCAGCCAATCACTATTACAAGAGACCCAGTACTTC.

The chain recombines TRBV6-5 with TRBJ1-2; D might be TRBD1 (5 bases). Germline V gene lookup returns CDR1 MNHEY and CDR2 SVGAGI. The CDR3 covers 15 residues. The V end lost 9 bases, the J end lost 2 bases, and 19 bases lay between the germline ends. The CDR3 DNA reads as TGTGCCAGTGCGGGGCCCAGGGTAAAAAACTATGGCTACACCTTC. Its protein is CASAGPRVKNYGYTF.

This sequence joins TRBV11-2 and TRBJ1-4, with TRBD1 as a possible D gene (6 bases). The CDR3 is 15 amino acids. The V end lost 5 bases, the J end lost 8 bases, and 18 bases lay between the germline ends. CDR1 SGHAT and CDR2 FQNNGV come from the germline V gene. CDR3 bases: TGTGCCAGCAGCCAGATGGGGGCCAGTGGGGAAAAACTGTTTTTT. It yields the protein CASSQMGASGEKLFF.

This clone was seen just once. V gene TRBV6-2 or TRBV6-3 combines with J gene TRBJ1-5, with D unclear. In germline, CDR1 is MNHEY, CDR2 SVGEGT. The CDR3 loop spans 14 amino acids. The V end lost 0 bases, the J end lost 4 bases, and 7 bases lay between the germline ends. This chain's CDR3 is CASSYSTGNQPQHF. CDR3 bases: TGTGCCAGCAGTTACTCGACCGGGAATCAGCCCCAGCATTTT.

The chain carries TRBV12-3 or TRBV12-4 and TRBJ2-2, with D possibly matching TRBD1 (5 bases). The V gene lost 4 bases and the J gene lost 6 bases, with 6 bases spanning the gap. This CDR3 is 12 amino acids long. The CDR3: CASSSGSGELFF. The CDR3 DNA follows: TGTGCCAGCAGTTCAGGGTCCGGGGAGCTGTTTTTT.

This sequence joins TRBV5-1 and TRBJ1-5; the match to TRBD1 covers 8 bases. Germline-derived CDR1 and CDR2 are SGHRS and YFSETQ. The CDR3 covers 13 residues. J lost 5 bases, V lost 4 bases, and 2 bases had no gene match. CDR3 loop: CASSQDRDQPQHF. The CDR3 DNA reads TGCGCCAGCAGCCAGGACAGGGATCAGCCCCAGCATTTT.